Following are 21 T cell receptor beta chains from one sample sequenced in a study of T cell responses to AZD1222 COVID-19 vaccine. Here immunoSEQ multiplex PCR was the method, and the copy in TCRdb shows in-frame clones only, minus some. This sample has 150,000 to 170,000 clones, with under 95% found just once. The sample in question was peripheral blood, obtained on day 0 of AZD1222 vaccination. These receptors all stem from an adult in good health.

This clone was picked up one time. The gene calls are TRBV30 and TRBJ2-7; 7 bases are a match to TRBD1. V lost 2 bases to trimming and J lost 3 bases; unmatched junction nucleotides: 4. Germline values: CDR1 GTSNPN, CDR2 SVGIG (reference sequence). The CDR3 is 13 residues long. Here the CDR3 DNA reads TGTGCCTGGAGTTCGGGACAGATCTACGAGCAGTACTTC. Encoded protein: CAWSSGQIYEQYF.

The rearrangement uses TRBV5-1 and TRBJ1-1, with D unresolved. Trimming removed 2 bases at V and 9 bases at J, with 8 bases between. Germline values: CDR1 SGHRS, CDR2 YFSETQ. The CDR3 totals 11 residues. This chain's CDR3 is CASSFGPKAFF. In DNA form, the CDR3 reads TGCGCCAGCAGCTTCGGACCGAAAGCTTTCTTT.

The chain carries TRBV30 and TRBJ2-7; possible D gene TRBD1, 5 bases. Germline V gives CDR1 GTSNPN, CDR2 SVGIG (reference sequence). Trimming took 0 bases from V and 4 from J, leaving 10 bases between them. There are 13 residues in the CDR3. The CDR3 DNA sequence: TGTGCCTGGAGTGTAGCAGGGTGGTACGAGCAGTACTTC. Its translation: CAWSVAGWYEQYF.

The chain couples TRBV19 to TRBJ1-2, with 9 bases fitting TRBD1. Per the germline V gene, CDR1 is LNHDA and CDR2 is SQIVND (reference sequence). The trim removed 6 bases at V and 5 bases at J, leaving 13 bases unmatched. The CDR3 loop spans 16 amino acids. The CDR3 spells CASRKPTGGALYGYTF. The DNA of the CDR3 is TGTGCCAGTAGGAAACCCACAGGGGGCGCATTATATGGCTACACCTTC. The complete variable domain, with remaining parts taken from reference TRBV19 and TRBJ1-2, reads DGGITQSPKYLFRKEGQNVTLSCEQNLNHDAMYWYRQDPGQGLRLIYYSQIVNDFQKGDIAEGYSVSREKKESFPLTVTSAQKNPTAFYLCASRKPTGGALYGYTFGSGTRLTVV.

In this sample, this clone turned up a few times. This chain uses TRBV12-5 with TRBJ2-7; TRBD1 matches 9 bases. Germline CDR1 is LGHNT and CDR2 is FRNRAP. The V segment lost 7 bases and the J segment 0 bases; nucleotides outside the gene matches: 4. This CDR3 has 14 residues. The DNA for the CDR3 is TGTGCTAGTGCTAGGGACAGGGACTCCTACGAGCAGTACTTC. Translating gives CASARDRDSYEQYF.

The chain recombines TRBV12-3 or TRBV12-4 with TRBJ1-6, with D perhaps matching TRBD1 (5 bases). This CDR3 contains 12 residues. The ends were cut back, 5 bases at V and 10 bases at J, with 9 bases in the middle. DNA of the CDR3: TGTGCCAGCAGTCGGGACTTATCACCCCTCCACTTT. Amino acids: CASSRDLSPLHF.

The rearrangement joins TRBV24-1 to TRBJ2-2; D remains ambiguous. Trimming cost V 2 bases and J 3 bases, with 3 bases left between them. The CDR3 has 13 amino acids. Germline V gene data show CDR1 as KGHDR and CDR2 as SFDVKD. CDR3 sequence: CATSDSYTGELFF. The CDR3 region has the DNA TGTGCCACCAGTGATTCTTACACCGGGGAGCTGTTTTTT.

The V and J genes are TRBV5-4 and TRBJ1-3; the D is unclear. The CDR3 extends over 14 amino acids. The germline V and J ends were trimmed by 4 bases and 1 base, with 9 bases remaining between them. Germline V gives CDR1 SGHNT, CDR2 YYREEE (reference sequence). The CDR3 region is CASSPDFSGNTIYF. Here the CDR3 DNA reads TGTGCCAGCAGCCCAGACTTTTCTGGAAACACCATATATTTT.

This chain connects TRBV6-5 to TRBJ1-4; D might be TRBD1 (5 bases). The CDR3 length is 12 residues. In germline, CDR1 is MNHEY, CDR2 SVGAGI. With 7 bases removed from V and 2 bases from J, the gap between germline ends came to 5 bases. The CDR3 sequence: CASKGTNEKLFF. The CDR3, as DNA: TGTGCCAGCAAGGGGACTAATGAAAAACTGTTTTTT.

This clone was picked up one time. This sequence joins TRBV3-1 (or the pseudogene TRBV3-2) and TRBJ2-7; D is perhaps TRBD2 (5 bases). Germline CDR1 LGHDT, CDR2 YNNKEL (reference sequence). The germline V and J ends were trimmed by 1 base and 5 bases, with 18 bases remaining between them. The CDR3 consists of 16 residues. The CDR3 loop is CASSQVARTSRDEQYF. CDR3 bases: TGTGCCAGCAGCCAAGTCGCCCGGACTTCAAGGGACGAGCAGTACTTC.

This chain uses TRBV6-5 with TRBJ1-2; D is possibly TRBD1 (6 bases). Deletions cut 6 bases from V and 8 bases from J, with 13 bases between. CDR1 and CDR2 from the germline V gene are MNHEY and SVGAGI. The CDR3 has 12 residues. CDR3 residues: CASRPTGFGYTF. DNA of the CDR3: TGTGCCAGCAGACCTACAGGGTTCGGCTACACCTTC.

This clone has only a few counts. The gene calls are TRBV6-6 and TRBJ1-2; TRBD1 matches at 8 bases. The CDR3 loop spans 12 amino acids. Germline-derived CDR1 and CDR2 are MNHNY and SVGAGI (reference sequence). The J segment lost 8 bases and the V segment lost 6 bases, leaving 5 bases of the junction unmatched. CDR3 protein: CASSHRGSGYTF. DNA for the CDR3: TGTGCCAGCAGCCACAGGGGGTCGGGCTACACCTTC.

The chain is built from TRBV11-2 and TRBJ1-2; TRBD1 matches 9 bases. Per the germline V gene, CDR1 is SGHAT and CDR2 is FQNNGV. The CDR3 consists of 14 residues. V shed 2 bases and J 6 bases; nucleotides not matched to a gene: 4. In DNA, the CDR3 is TGTGCCAGCAGCTTATTAACAGGGGGCAATGGCTACACCTTC. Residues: CASSLLTGGNGYTF.

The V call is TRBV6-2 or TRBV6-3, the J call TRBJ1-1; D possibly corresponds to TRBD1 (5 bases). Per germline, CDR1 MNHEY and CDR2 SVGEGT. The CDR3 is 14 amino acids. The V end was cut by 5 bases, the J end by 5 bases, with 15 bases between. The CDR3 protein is CASSKDGGITEAFF. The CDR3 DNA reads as TGTGCCAGCAGTAAGGACGGGGGGATAACTGAAGCTTTCTTT.

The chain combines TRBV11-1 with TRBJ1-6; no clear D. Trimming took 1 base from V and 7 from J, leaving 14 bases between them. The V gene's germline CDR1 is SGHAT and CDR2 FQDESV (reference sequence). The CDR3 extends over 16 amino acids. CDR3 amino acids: CASSLGGQIGNSPLHF. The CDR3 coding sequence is TGTGCCAGCAGCTTAGGAGGGCAGATCGGGAATTCACCCCTCCACTTT.

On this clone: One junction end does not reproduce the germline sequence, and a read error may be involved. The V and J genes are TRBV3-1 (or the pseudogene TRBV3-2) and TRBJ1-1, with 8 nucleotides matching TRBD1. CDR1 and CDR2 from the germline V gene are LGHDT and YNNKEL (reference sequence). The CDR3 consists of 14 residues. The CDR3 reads CASSQRQGNAEAFF. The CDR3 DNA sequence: TGTGCCAGCAGCCAAAGACAGGGGAACGCTGAAGCTTTCTTT.

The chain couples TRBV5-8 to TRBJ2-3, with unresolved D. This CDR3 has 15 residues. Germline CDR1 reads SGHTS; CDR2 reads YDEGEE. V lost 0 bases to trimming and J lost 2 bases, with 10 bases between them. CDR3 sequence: CASSLGRTHTDTQYF. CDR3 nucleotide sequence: TGTGCCAGCAGCTTGGGGCGGACGCACACAGATACGCAGTATTTT.

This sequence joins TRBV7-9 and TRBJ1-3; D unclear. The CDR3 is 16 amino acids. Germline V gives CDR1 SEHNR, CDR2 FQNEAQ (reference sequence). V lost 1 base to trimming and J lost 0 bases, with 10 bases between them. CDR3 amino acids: CASSLGGILSGNTIYF. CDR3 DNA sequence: TGTGCCAGCAGCTTAGGTGGGATTCTCTCTGGAAACACCATATATTTT.

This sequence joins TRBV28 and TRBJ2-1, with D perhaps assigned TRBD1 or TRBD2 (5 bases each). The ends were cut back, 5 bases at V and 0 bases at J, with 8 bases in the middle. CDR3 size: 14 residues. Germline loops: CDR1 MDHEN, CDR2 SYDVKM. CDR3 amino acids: CASSNGGSYNEQFF. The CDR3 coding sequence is TGTGCCAGCAGTAATGGGGGCTCCTACAATGAGCAGTTCTTC.

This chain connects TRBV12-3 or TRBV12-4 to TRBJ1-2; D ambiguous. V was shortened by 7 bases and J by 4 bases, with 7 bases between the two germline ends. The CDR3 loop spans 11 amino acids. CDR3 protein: CASTGGYGYTF. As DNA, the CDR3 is TGTGCCAGCACCGGTGGCTATGGCTACACCTTC.

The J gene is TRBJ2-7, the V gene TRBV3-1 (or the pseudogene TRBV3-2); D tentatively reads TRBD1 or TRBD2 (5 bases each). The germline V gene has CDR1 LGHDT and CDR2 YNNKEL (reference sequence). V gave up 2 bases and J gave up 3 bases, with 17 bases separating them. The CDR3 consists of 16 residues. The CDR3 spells CASSQLTGAPNYEQYF. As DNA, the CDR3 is TGTGCCAGCAGCCAATTAACCGGGGCGCCGAACTACGAGCAGTACTTC.